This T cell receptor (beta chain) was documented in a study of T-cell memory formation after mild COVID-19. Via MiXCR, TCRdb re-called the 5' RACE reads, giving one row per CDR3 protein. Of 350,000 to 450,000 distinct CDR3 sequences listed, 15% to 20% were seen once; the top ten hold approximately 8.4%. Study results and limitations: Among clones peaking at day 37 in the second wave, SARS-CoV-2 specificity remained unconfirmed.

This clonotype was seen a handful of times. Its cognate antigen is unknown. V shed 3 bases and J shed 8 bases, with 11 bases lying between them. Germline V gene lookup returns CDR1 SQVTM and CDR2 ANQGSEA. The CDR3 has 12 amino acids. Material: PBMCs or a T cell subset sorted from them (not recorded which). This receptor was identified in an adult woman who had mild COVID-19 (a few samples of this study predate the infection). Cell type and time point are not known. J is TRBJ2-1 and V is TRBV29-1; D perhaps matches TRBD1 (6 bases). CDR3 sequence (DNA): TGCAGCGTTGAGGGTGGGGGCTATGAGCAGTTCTTC. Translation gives CSVEGGGYEQFF.